The clone carrying this T cell receptor beta chain was observed a single time. Its specificity is not known. The data originate from a study of Ad26.COV2.S vaccination and SARS-CoV-2 variants. General study findings and limits: The TCR breadth and depth analyses may have understated or missed part of the total T cell responses.

V was cut by 6 bases and J by 5 bases, with 25 bases left in between. The germline V gene has CDR1 MDHEN and CDR2 SYDVKM. This CDR3 region has 18 residues. Treatment of the sample: around 19 received Ad26.COV2.S at low or high dose, single or two shots; 5 received placebo; per-sample allocation not given. Sampling took place 63 days after the first vaccine or placebo injection. Only in-frame clones appear in the TCRdb table, and some are missing; sequencing was by immunoSEQ multiplex PCR. The data contain roughly 350,000 clones, about 86% of them singletons. V gene TRBV28 combines with J gene TRBJ1-4; possibly TRBD1 for D (5 bases). The sequence was obtained from a person between 18 and 60 years old who received the Ad26.COV2.S COVID-19 vaccine or a placebo. The sequencing used peripheral blood, collected in a trial of Ad26.COV2.S vaccine versus placebo. The CDR3 loop is CASRRDHTYANLNEKLFF. The CDR3 DNA reads as TGTGCCAGCAGAAGGGACCACACCTACGCAAACTTAAATGAAAAACTGTTTTTT.